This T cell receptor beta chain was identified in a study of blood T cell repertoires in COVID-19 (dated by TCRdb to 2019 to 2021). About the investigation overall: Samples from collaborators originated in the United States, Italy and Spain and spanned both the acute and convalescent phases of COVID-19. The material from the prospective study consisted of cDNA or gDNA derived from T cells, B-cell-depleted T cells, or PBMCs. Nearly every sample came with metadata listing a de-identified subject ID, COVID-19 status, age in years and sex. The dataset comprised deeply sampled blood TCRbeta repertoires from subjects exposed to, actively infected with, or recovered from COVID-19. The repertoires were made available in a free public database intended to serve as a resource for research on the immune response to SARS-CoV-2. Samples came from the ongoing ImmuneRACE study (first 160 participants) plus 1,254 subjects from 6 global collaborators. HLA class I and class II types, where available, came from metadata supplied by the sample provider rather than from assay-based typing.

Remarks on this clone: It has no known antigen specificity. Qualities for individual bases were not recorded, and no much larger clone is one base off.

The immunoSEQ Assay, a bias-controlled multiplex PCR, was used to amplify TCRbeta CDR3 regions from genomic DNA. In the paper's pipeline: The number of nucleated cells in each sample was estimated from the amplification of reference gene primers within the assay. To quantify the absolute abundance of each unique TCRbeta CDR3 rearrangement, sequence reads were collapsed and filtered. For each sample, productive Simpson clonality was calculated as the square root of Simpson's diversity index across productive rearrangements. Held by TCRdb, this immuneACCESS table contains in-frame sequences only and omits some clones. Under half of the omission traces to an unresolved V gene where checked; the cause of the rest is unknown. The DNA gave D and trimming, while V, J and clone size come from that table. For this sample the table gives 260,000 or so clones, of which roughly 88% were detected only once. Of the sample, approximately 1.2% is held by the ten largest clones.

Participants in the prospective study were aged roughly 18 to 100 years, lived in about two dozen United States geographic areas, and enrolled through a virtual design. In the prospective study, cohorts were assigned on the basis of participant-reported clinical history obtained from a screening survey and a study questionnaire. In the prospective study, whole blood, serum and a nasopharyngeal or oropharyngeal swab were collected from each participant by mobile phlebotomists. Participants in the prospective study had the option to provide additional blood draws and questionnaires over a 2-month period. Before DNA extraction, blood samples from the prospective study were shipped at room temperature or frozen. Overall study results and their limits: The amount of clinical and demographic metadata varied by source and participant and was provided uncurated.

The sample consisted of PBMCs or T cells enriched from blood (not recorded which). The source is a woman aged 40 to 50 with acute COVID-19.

The CDR3 protein: CASSQAQGYSYEQYF. The DNA is as follows: TGTGCCAGCAGCCAAGCGCAGGGCTACTCCTACGAGCAGTACTTC. Here the chain combines TRBV3-1 (or the pseudogene TRBV3-2) and TRBJ2-7, and the D gene may be TRBD1, 5 bases matching. Based on the germline V gene (reference sequence), the CDR1 and CDR2 sequences are LGHDT and YNNKEL. Inclusive of the bounding cysteine and phenylalanine, the CDR3 is 15 residues long. Only the CDR3 part of the read is kept: 45 bases, read in frame from the first base. V and J are truncated by 1 base and 0 bases respectively, leaving an intervening sequence of 10 bases.